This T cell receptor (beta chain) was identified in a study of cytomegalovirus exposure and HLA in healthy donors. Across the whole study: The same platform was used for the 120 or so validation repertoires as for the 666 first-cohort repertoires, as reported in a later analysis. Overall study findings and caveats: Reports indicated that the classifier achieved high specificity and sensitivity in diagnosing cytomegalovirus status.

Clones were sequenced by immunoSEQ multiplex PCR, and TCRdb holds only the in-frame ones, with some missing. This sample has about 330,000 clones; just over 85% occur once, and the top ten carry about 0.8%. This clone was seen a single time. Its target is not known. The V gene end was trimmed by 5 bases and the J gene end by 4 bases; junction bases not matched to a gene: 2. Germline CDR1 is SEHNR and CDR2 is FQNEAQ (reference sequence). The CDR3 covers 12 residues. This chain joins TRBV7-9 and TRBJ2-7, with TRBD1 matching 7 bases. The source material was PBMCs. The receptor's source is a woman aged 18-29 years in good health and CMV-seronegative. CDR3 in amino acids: CASSVGQYEQYF. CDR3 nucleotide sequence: TGTGCCAGCAGCGTGGGACAGTACGAGCAGTACTTC.